The T cell receptor (beta chain) under discussion was sequenced for a study of post-analysis software for immune sequencing data. The library was made from cDNA and included unique molecular identifiers. In TCRdb, the PCR reads were re-called with MiXCR into one record per CDR3 protein. Of around 500,000 distinct CDR3 sequences detected, around 31% appear once; the ten largest clones hold 6%. As to this clonotype: Its antigen remains unidentified.

Study results and limitations: Patients with multiple sclerosis recorded significantly lower normalized Chao1 diversity than controls, the study found.

Sequencing was carried out using blood. This receptor was identified in a girl between 2 and 17 years old with multiple sclerosis.

Written as DNA, the CDR3 is TGCGCCAGCAGCCAAGAAGGACCCTACGAGCAGTACTTC. Protein product: CASSQEGPYEQYF. The chain combines TRBV4-1 with TRBJ2-7; D not certain. The germline V gene encodes CDR1 MGHRA and CDR2 YSYEKL. Trimming shortened V by 0 bases and J by 2 bases, and 5 bases separated the two germline ends. This CDR3 is 13 amino acids long.